One and the same sample provided the 2 T cell receptor delta chains below, sequenced in a study of γδ T cells in repeated Plasmodium falciparum infection. TCRdb reanalyzed the multiplex PCR reads using CATT. This table holds under 60,000 delta-chain clones, approximately 1.5% found once. Bulk repertoires came from Vgamma9/Vdelta2+ or Vdelta2-negative gammadelta T cells flow-sorted from PBMC. The sample consisted of gamma-delta T cells from blood. Receptors were obtained from a pool of human donors (malaria-infected and uninfected, not separated).

In its sample, this clone was seen many times. This sequence may be a read error, since a much larger clone differs from it by one base. V usage is TRDV1 and J usage is TRDJ1; TRDD3 matches 9 bases. J was trimmed by 8 bases and V by 1 base; bases with no gene match: 11. Germline CDR1 reads TSWWSYY; CDR2 reads QGS. This CDR3 spans 16 amino acids. CDR3 sequence reads: CALGEPVRRGIHKLIF. The CDR3 coding sequence is TGTGCTCTTGGGGAACCGGTCCGAAGGGGGATACACAAACTCATCTTT.

In regard to this clone: Translating this DNA gives a protein that differs at residue 6 from the TCRdb one, which belongs to a much larger clone; a read error is likely, and the protein shown is this translation. CDR3 in amino acids: CACGKRFLMRGIRSRGCTDKLIF. Written as DNA, the CDR3 is TGTGCCTGTGGCAAACGCTTCCTAATGAGGGGGATACGCTCCCGGGGTTGCACCGATAAACTCATCTTT. V is TRDV2 and J is TRDJ1; 10 bases map to TRDD3. The J gene was not available in TCRdb and was assigned here by matching the DNA to germline segments. This CDR3 spans 23 amino acids. Germline V lookup: CDR1 GEAIGNYY, CDR2 EKD. J gave up 1 base and V 5 bases, and 30 bases lay outside the gene matches.